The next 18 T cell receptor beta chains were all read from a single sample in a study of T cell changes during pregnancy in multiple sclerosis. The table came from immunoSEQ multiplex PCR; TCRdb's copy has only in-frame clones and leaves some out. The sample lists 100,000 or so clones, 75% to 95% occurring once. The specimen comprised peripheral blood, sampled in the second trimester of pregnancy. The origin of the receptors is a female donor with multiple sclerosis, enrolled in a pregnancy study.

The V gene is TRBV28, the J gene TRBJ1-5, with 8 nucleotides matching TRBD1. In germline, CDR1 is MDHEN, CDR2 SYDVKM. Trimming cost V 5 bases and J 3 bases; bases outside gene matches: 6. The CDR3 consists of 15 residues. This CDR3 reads CASSNRQGNNQPQHF. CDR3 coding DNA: TGTGCCAGCAGTAACCGACAGGGGAACAATCAGCCCCAGCATTTT.

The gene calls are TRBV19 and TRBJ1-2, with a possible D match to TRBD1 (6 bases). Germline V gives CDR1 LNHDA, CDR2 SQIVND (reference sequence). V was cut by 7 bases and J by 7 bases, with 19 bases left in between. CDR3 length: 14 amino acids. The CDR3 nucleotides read TGTGCCAGTACCAACCAGGCAGGGGCCGGTGGCTACACCTTC. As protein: CASTNQAGAGGYTF.

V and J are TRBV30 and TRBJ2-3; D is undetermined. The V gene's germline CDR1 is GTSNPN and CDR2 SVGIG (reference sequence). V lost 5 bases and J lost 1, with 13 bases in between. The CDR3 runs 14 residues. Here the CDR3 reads CAWYMRLCTDTQYF. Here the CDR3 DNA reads TGTGCCTGGTATATGCGGTTGTGCACAGATACGCAGTATTTT.

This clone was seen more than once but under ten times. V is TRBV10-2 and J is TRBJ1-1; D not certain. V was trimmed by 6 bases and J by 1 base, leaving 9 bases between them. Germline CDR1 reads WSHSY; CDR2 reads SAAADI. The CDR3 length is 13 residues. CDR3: CASRDAGNTEAFF. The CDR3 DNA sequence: TGCGCCAGCAGGGACGCGGGGAACACTGAAGCTTTCTTT.

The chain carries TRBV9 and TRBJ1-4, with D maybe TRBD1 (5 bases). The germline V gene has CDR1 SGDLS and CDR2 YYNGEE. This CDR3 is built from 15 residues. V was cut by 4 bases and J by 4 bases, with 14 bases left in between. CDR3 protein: CASSFGYQGNEKLFF. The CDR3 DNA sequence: TGTGCCAGCAGCTTCGGGTACCAGGGTAATGAAAAACTGTTTTTT.

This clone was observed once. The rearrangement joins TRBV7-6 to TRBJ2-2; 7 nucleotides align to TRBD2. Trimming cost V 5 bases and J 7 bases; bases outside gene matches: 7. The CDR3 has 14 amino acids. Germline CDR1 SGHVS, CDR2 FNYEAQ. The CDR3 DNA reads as TGTGCCAGCAGCGTAACGGGAGGTAACGGGGAGCTGTTTTTT. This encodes CASSVTGGNGELFF.

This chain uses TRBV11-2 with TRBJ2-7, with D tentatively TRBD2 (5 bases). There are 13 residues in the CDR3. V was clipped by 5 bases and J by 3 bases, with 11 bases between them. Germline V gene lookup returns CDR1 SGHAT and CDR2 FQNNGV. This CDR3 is CASSHGVFYEQYF. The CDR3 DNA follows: TGTGCCAGCAGCCACGGGGTGTTCTACGAGCAGTACTTC.

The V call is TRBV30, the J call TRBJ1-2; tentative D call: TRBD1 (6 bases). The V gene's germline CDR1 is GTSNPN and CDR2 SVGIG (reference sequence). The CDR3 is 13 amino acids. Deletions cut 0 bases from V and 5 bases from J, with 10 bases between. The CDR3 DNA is TGTGCCTGGAGTGTGACAGGATTTTATGGCTACACCTTC. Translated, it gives CAWSVTGFYGYTF.

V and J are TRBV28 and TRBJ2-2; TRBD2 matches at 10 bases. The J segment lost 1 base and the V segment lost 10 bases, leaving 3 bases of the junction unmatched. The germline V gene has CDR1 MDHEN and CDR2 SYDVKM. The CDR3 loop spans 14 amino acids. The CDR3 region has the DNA TGTGCCATCTTAGCGGGAGGGAACACCGGGGAGCTGTTTTTT. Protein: CAILAGGNTGELFF.

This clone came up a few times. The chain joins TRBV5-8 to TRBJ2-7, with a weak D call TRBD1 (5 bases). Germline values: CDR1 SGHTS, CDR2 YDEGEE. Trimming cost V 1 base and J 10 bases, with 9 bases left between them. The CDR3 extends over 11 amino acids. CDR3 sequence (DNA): TGTGCCAGCAGCTTGTTGCAGGGACAGTACTTC. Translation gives CASSLLQGQYF. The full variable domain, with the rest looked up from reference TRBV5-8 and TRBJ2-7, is EAGVTQSPTHLIKTRGQQATLRCSPISGHTSVYWYQQALGLGLQFLLWYDEGEERNRGNFPPRFSGRQFPNYSSELNVNALELEDSALYLCASSLLQGQYFGPGTRLTVT.

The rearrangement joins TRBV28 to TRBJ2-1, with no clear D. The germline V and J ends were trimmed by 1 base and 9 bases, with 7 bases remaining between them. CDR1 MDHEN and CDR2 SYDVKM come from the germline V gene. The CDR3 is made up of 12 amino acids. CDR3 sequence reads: CASSLFRVEQFF. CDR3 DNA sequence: TGTGCCAGCAGTTTATTTCGAGTTGAGCAGTTCTTC.

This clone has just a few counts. The CDR3 loop is CAWRDRVNTEAFF. The CDR3 nucleotides are TGTGCCTGGAGGGACAGAGTGAACACTGAAGCTTTCTTT. The J gene is TRBJ1-1, the V gene TRBV30; TRBD1 is a possible D gene (6 bases). CDR1 is GTSNPN and CDR2 is SVGIG in the germline V gene (reference sequence). The CDR3 is 13 residues long. The V end was cut by 3 bases, the J end by 0 bases, with 8 bases between.

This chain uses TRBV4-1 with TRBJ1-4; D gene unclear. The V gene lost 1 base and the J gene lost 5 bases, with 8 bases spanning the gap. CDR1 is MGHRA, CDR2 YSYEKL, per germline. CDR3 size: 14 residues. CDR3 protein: CASSQVTANEKLFF. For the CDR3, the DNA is TGCGCCAGCAGCCAAGTCACAGCAAATGAAAAACTGTTTTTT.

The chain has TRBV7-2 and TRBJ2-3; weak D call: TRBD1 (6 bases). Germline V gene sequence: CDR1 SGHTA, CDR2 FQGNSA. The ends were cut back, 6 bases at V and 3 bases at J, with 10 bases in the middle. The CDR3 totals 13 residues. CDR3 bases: TGTGCCAGCAGTTCGAGGGGGACAGATACGCAGTATTTT. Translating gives CASSSRGTDTQYF.

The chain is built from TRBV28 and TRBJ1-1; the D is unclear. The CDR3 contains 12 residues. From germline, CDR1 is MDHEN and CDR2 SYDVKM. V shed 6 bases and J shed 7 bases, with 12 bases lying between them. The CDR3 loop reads CASSAPGFEAFF. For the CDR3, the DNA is TGTGCCAGCAGCGCTCCGGGATTTGAAGCTTTCTTT.

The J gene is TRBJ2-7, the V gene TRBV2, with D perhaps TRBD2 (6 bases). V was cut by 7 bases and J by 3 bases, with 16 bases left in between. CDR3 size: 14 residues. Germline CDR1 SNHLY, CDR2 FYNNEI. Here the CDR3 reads CASTPRQGGYEQYF. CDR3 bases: TGTGCCAGCACCCCACGGCAGGGAGGCTACGAGCAGTACTTC.

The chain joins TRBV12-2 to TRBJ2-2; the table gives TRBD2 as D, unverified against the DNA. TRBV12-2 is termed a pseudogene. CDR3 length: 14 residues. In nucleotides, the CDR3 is TGTGCAAGTCGCTTAGCCAACGAACACCGGGGAGCTGTTTTT. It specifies CASRLANEHRGAVF.

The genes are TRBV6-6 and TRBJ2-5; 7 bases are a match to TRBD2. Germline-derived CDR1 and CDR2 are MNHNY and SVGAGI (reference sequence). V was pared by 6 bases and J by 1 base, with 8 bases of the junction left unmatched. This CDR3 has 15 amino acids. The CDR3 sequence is CASSWGGGIQETQYF. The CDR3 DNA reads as TGTGCCAGCAGCTGGGGGGGAGGGATCCAAGAGACCCAGTACTTC.